This T cell receptor (beta chain) was observed in a study of patients and donors after allogeneic stem cell transplantation (dated by TCRdb to between 2020 and 2021). The library was prepared using RT-PCR. Sequencer: NextSeq 550. Through fastp at Q25 and MiXCR, TCRdb rebuilt clones from the public reads, retaining in-frame beta chains. Every entry covers one CDR3 protein and lists the most common genes and DNA from its rows. The sample profile shows under 170,000 distinct CDR3 sequences; about 40% of them were found once. Jointly, the top ten make up around half of the sample. With regard to this clonotype: What this receptor recognizes is not known. Nothing much larger sits one base from this clone, and base qualities are not available.

Measured from the cysteine to the phenylalanine, the CDR3 is 12 residues long. The only DNA kept is the CDR3, 36 bases in frame from the first base. V is cut by 5 bases and J by 8 bases, and the space between the germline ends is 12 bases. The V gene is TRBV12-3 or TRBV12-4 and the J gene is TRBJ1-2; the D gene identity is not certain. The specimen sequenced was blood, either unsorted or a sorted T cell fraction (not recorded which). The sequence was obtained from a human donor who was either an allogeneic HSCT recipient or a stem cell or donor lymphocyte infusion donor (not recorded which). It is not recorded whose cells these are; they may come from a transplant donor. This receptor carries the CDR3 CASSPGVLGYTF. At the DNA level, the sequence is TGTGCCAGCAGTCCCGGGGTTTTGGGCTACACCTTC.